This T cell receptor (beta chain) was captured in a study of blood T cell repertoires in COVID-19. Study summary: Sites in the United States, Italy and Spain provided acute and convalescent COVID-19 samples. Nucleic acid was either cDNA or gDNA, and it came from T cells, B-cell-depleted T cells, or PBMCs.

Germline V lookup: CDR1 MDHEN, CDR2 SYDVKM. With 6 bases removed from V and 4 bases from J, the gap between germline ends came to 7 bases. This CDR3 has 13 residues. This clone showed up just once. In the study's own analysis: Nucleated cell counts were estimated from reference gene primer amplification. TCRdb keeps only in-frame clones here, not all; method: immunoSEQ multiplex PCR. The V and J calls and clone size were taken over from that table, and D and trimming were inferred from the DNA. The sample carries about 99,000 clones, around 90% recorded once. The chain has TRBV28 and TRBJ2-6, with no clear D. This sequence was found in a human donor in a cohort sampled during active COVID-19. The specimen was peripheral blood. The CDR3 DNA follows: TGTGCCAGCAGACTCTCAGGGGCCAACGTCCTGACTTTC. Translation gives CASRLSGANVLTF.